The next 28 T cell receptor beta chains were all read from a single sample in a study of coeliac disease. Sequenced by immunoSEQ multiplex PCR; TCRdb stores in-frame clones only, minus some. The data contain about 6,500 clones, around 62% of them singletons. Specimen: lymphocytes from the gut lamina propria. These TCRs come from a man aged 60 to 75 with celiac disease on a gluten-free diet.

The chain is built from TRBV27 and TRBJ2-7; 10 bases are shared with TRBD2. Germline V gene lookup returns CDR1 MNHEY and CDR2 SMNVEV (reference sequence). The V segment lost 5 bases and the J segment 3 bases; nucleotides outside the gene matches: 7. The CDR3 contains 15 residues. The CDR3: CASSALAGEYYEQYF. CDR3 DNA: TGTGCCAGCAGTGCCCTAGCGGGGGAATACTACGAGCAGTACTTC.

The V gene is TRBV5-3, the J gene TRBJ1-4; a weak D match, TRBD1 (5 bases). TRBV5-3 is an ORF, and what it does is uncertain. V lost 0 bases, J lost 3 bases, and 15 bases lay in between. This CDR3 is 17 amino acids long. This CDR3 is CARSLGREGGSNEKLFF. In DNA, the CDR3 is TGTGCCAGAAGCTTGGGCAGGGAAGGTGGGTCTAATGAAAAACTGTTTTTT.

This rearrangement joins TRBV28 to TRBJ1-1, with TRBD1 as a possible D gene (6 bases). The germline CDR1 and CDR2 sequences are MDHEN and SYDVKM. The CDR3 sequence is 14 residues long. V dropped 7 bases and J dropped 5 bases, with 17 bases sitting between them. Written as DNA, the CDR3 is TGTGCCAGCAACAGAGGGGGTTTGGGAACTGAAGCTTTCTTT. Residues: CASNRGGLGTEAFF. The whole variable domain, filled in from reference TRBV28 and TRBJ1-1, reads DVKVTQSSRYLVKRTGEKVFLECVQDMDHENMFWYRQDPGLGLRLIYFSYDVKMKEKGDIPEGYSVSREKKERFSLILESASTNQTSMYLCASNRGGLGTEAFFGQGTRLTVV.

The V gene is TRBV19, the J gene TRBJ2-2; D remains ambiguous. This CDR3 is built from 16 residues. CDR1 and CDR2 (germline): LNHDA, SQIVND (reference sequence). V lost 2 bases, J lost 0 bases, and 10 bases lay in between. The CDR3 loop is CASSIRRPANTGELFF. The CDR3 nucleotides are TGTGCCAGTAGTATACGCAGGCCTGCGAACACCGGGGAGCTGTTTTTT.

This clone was seen only a few times. The chain has TRBV7-2 and TRBJ1-4; no clear D. This CDR3 contains 14 residues. Trimming stripped 0 bases from V and 8 bases from J, with 10 bases between. Germline V gives CDR1 SGHTA, CDR2 FQGNSA. DNA for the CDR3: TGTGCCAGCAGCTTAGCAGGATTGGGCGAAAAACTGTTTTTT. This gives the protein CASSLAGLGEKLFF.

The V gene is TRBV10-1, the J gene TRBJ2-3; 7 nucleotides line up with TRBD1. The CDR3 runs to 19 residues. V gave up 3 bases and J gave up 3 bases; unmatched junction bases: 18. Germline V gene data show CDR1 as WNHNN and CDR2 as SYGVQD (reference sequence). The CDR3 loop is CASSDPDRVYRALTDTQYF. Here the CDR3 DNA reads TGCGCCAGCAGTGACCCTGACAGGGTCTATCGCGCCCTGACAGATACGCAGTATTTT.

The rearrangement uses TRBV28 and TRBJ2-1; perhaps TRBD2 as D (6 bases). This CDR3 is 16 amino acids long. Trimming removed 5 bases from V and 4 bases from J, with 18 bases in between. CDR1 and CDR2 (germline): MDHEN, SYDVKM. The CDR3 DNA reads TGTGCCAGCAGTCCAACCCCCGGAGGGGTTTACAATGAGCAGTTCTTC. Protein: CASSPTPGGVYNEQFF.

This clone showed up just a few times. The CDR3 loop is CASSAIRVMNTEAFF. Written as DNA, the CDR3 is TGTGCCAGCAGCGCAATACGGGTTATGAACACTGAAGCTTTCTTT. The chain has TRBV6-5 and TRBJ1-1; no reliable D call. The CDR3 contains 15 residues. The germline CDR1 and CDR2 sequences are MNHEY and SVGAGI. Trimming cost V 6 bases and J 0 bases, with 14 bases left between them.

The V gene is TRBV5-1, the J gene TRBJ2-5, with 8 nucleotides matching TRBD1. Germline loops: CDR1 SGHRS, CDR2 YFSETQ. V shed 4 bases and J 5 bases; nucleotides not matched to a gene: 13. The CDR3 length is 16 residues. CDR3 region: CASSPPAAGGGETQYF. The CDR3 coding sequence is TGCGCCAGCAGCCCCCCAGCGGCAGGGGGCGGCGAGACCCAGTACTTC. Combining the CDR3 with reference TRBV5-1 and TRBJ2-5 gives the whole variable domain KAGVTQTPRYLIKTRGQQVTLSCSPISGHRSVSWYQQTPGQGLQFLFEYFSETQRNKGNFPGRFSGRQFSNSRSEMNVSTLELGDSALYLCASSPPAAGGGETQYFGPGTRLLVL.

This clone was seen only a few times. This chain uses TRBV6-6 with TRBJ1-2, with D tentatively TRBD1 (5 bases). Germline V lookup: CDR1 MNHNY, CDR2 SVGAGI (reference sequence). V lost 5 bases and J lost 4, with 20 bases in between. CDR3 size: 16 residues. CDR3 DNA: TGTGCCAGCAGTATACGGACGGGGGGGTTTACCTATGGCTACACCTTC. Amino acids: CASSIRTGGFTYGYTF.

A single count supports this clone. The chain combines TRBV5-1 with TRBJ1-3; possibly TRBD1 for D (5 bases). The germline gives CDR1 SGHRS, CDR2 YFSETQ. The CDR3 sequence is 17 residues long. V lost 0 bases, J lost 0 bases, and 13 bases lay in between. As DNA, the CDR3 is TGCGCCAGCAGCTTGGGTATCGGGGGATCCTCTGGAAACACCATATATTTT. Its translation is CASSLGIGGSSGNTIYF.

This clone is labeled medium-sized. The V gene is TRBV19, the J gene TRBJ2-7; tentatively, D is TRBD1 (5 bases). Per germline, CDR1 LNHDA and CDR2 SQIVND (reference sequence). The CDR3 is made up of 14 amino acids. Trimming left V 5 bases short and J 2 bases short, with 13 bases between. This chain's CDR3 is CASSLANRPYEQYF. The CDR3 DNA is TGTGCCAGTAGTTTAGCTAACAGGCCCTACGAGCAGTACTTC.

This rearrangement joins TRBV7-9 to TRBJ2-1, with TRBD2 identical over 7 bases. Germline V lookup: CDR1 SEHNR, CDR2 FQNEAQ (reference sequence). V shed 5 bases and J 9 bases; nucleotides not matched to a gene: 4. The CDR3 runs to 12 residues. The DNA for the CDR3 is TGTGCCAGCAGCCAGTGGGGGGGTGAGCAGTTCTTC. Amino acid sequence: CASSQWGGEQFF.

The V and J genes are TRBV9 and TRBJ1-4, with 8 bases lining up with TRBD1. The CDR3 spans 14 residues. J lost 5 bases, V lost 2 bases, and 2 bases had no gene match. Germline CDR1 is SGDLS and CDR2 is YYNGEE. Here the CDR3 DNA reads TGTGCCAGCAGCGTGACAGGGGTAAATGAAAAACTGTTTTTT. It codes for CASSVTGVNEKLFF.

The CDR3 bases are TGTGCCAGCTCACAGCTGGGATGGGACAGGGGCCACTATGGCTACACCTTC. It encodes CASSQLGWDRGHYGYTF. This rearrangement joins TRBV18 to TRBJ1-2, with 10 bases lining up with TRBD1. V lost 4 bases to trimming and J lost 3 bases; unmatched junction nucleotides: 11. Germline V lookup: CDR1 KGHSH, CDR2 LQKENI. The CDR3 extends over 17 amino acids. The variable domain in full, completed from reference TRBV18 and TRBJ1-2, reads NAGVMQNPRHLVRRRGQEARLRCSPMKGHSHVYWYRQLPEEGLKFMVYLQKENIIDESGMPKERFSAEFPKEGPSILRIQQVVRGDSAAYFCASSQLGWDRGHYGYTFGSGTRLTVV.

This clone was recorded once. The chain joins TRBV6-6 to TRBJ2-6; TRBD1 aligns across 10 bases. The CDR3 contains 16 residues. V lost 6 bases to trimming and J lost 4 bases; unmatched junction nucleotides: 6. The germline CDR1 and CDR2 sequences are MNHNY and SVGAGI (reference sequence). In DNA, the CDR3 is TGTGCCAGCAGGGGACAGGGGAGGACCGGGGCCAACGTCCTGACTTTC. Protein sequence: CASRGQGRTGANVLTF.

The chain couples TRBV7-9 to TRBJ2-6; the D gene is possibly TRBD2 (6 bases). The V end lost 5 bases, the J end lost 1 base, and 21 bases lay between the germline ends. The CDR3 runs 19 residues. Germline V gene lookup returns CDR1 SEHNR and CDR2 FQNEAQ (reference sequence). CDR3 coding DNA: TGTGCCAGCAGCCGGGGTCTAGGCGGGGCGGGGTCTGGGGCCAACGTCCTGACTTTC. Amino acid sequence: CASSRGLGGAGSGANVLTF.

This clone showed up just once. One end of the junction fails to match germline, which may point to a read error. This chain connects TRBV7-7 to TRBJ2-5, with TRBD1 identical over 9 bases. Germline CDR1 SSHAT, CDR2 FNYEAQ (reference sequence). The CDR3 is 15 residues long. The CDR3: CASSLERTGAETQYF. CDR3 sequence (DNA): TGTGCTAGCAGCTTAGAAAGGACAGGGGCCGAGACCCAGTACTTC.

The rearrangement links TRBV29-1 to TRBJ1-4; 7 bases align to TRBD1. Germline loops: CDR1 SQVTM, CDR2 ANQGSEA. The V gene end was trimmed by 7 bases and the J gene end by 4 bases; junction bases not matched to a gene: 6. The CDR3 loop spans 13 amino acids. Here the CDR3 reads CSAGGPGNEKLFF. The CDR3, as DNA: TGCAGCGCAGGGGGACCCGGTAATGAAAAACTGTTTTTT. The whole variable domain, filled in from reference TRBV29-1 and TRBJ1-4, reads SAVISQKPSRDICQRGTSLTIQCQVDSQVTMMFWYRQQPGQSLTLIATANQGSEATYESGFVIDKFPISRPNLTFSTLTVSNMSPEDSSIYLCSAGGPGNEKLFFGSGTQLSVL.

V gene TRBV15 combines with J gene TRBJ2-3, with 7 bases matching TRBD1. The CDR3 totals 14 residues. The germline V gene has CDR1 LNHNV and CDR2 YYDKDF (reference sequence). Unmatched junction bases numbered 6, after V lost 3 bases and J lost 6 bases. CDR3 in amino acids: CATSSRQGQDTQYF. CDR3 DNA: TGTGCCACCAGCAGCAGACAGGGCCAGGATACGCAGTATTTT.

The CDR3, as DNA: TGTGCCAGCAGTCTCAGGGGTTGGGAGACCCAGTACTTC. This translates into CASSLRGWETQYF. The chain links TRBV5-8 to TRBJ2-5; a possible D gene is TRBD1 (6 bases). There are 13 residues in the CDR3. V lost 5 bases and J 5 bases, leaving 13 bases between the germline ends. The germline gives CDR1 SGHTS, CDR2 YDEGEE.

CDR3 sequence (DNA): TGTGCCAGCAGGTACAGGGGGAACACCGGGGAGCTGTTTTTT. Translated, it gives CASRYRGNTGELFF. The V gene is TRBV6-5, the J gene TRBJ2-2; 7 nucleotides agree with TRBD1. Per the germline V gene, CDR1 is MNHEY and CDR2 is SVGAGI. The CDR3 sequence is 14 residues long. The ends lost 6 bases at V and 1 base at J; junction bases unmatched: 2.

V and J are TRBV6-1 and TRBJ2-5; unclear D gene. The germline gives CDR1 MNHNS, CDR2 SASEGT. CDR3 length: 13 amino acids. Between the trimmed V and J ends, which lost 5 bases and 1 base, there was a span of 8 bases. CDR3 bases: TGTGCCAGCAGTTTTAGTAGCCAAGAGACCCAGTACTTC. This encodes CASSFSSQETQYF.

CDR3 sequence: CASSEFGSQRETQYF. In nucleotides, the CDR3 is TGTGCCAGCAGTGAATTCGGGAGCCAAAGGGAGACCCAGTACTTC. V gene TRBV6-1 combines with J gene TRBJ2-5; a possible D gene is TRBD2 (6 bases). Germline V lookup: CDR1 MNHNS, CDR2 SASEGT. The CDR3 covers 15 residues. V shed 2 bases and J shed 5 bases, with 15 bases lying between them.

J is TRBJ2-3 and V is TRBV10-3, with 8 bases identical to TRBD1. This CDR3 spans 13 amino acids. Trimming cost V 5 bases and J 4 bases; bases outside gene matches: 2. Germline CDR1 reads ENHRY; CDR2 reads SYGVKD. In DNA form, the CDR3 reads TGTGCCATCAGTCAGGGGGCGGCAGATACGCAGTATTTT. This encodes CAISQGAADTQYF.

V usage is TRBV19 and J usage is TRBJ1-3; D is ambiguous. Trimming took 6 bases from V and 0 from J, leaving 12 bases between them. The CDR3 length is 15 residues. Germline CDR1 is LNHDA and CDR2 is SQIVND (reference sequence). CDR3 residues: CASSEPTGSGNTIYF. The CDR3 bases are TGTGCCAGTAGCGAACCGACGGGCTCTGGAAACACCATATATTTT.

The chain uses TRBV28 and TRBJ2-7, with D tentatively TRBD1 (7 bases). V lost 5 bases and J 2 bases, leaving 16 bases between the germline ends. The CDR3 length is 15 residues. Germline CDR1 MDHEN, CDR2 SYDVKM. The CDR3 DNA is TGTGCCAGCAGTGCCCCCGGGGGACAGACCTACGAGCAGTACTTC. It yields the protein CASSAPGGQTYEQYF. The full variable domain, rest sourced from reference TRBV28 and TRBJ2-7, is DVKVTQSSRYLVKRTGEKVFLECVQDMDHENMFWYRQDPGLGLRLIYFSYDVKMKEKGDIPEGYSVSREKKERFSLILESASTNQTSMYLCASSAPGGQTYEQYFGPGTRLTVT.

The V call is TRBV27, the J call TRBJ2-4; 7 bases are a match to TRBD1. CDR3 length: 16 amino acids. Per the germline V gene, CDR1 is MNHEY and CDR2 is SMNVEV (reference sequence). J lost 1 base, V lost 5 bases, and 8 bases had no gene match. CDR3 amino acids: CASSTDRARAKNIQYF. CDR3 nucleotide sequence: TGTGCCAGCAGTACTGACAGGGCGAGGGCCAAAAACATTCAGTACTTC.